The 2 T cell receptor beta chains presented below share a single source sample, sequenced in a study of T cells after yellow fever vaccination. From the 5' RACE reads, TCRdb called clonotypes with MiXCR, one entry per CDR3 protein. The table records under 150,000 distinct CDR3 sequences, around 7.7% of them present only once. The specimen was CD4+ T cells sorted from PBMCs, collected 5 days after the yellow fever booster vaccination. These receptors all stem from a young man who received the YFV17D yellow fever vaccine.

This clonotype was seen repeatedly, ten times or more. The V gene is TRBV5-1, the J gene TRBJ2-1, with 7 positions matching TRBD1. Trimming removed 3 bases from V and 1 base from J; junction bases left unmatched: 16. The germline V gene has CDR1 SGHRS and CDR2 YFSETQ. The length of the CDR3 is 19 residues. The CDR3 spells CASSSQGQPTTQSYNEQFF. The CDR3 DNA sequence: TGCGCCAGCAGCTCGCAGGGACAGCCAACTACCCAATCCTACAATGAGCAGTTCTTC.

This clonotype was counted at least ten times. This chain joins TRBV9 and TRBJ1-1, with a possible D match to TRBD1 (6 bases). Trimming left V 3 bases short and J 14 bases short, with 17 bases between. The CDR3 covers 12 residues. Germline CDR1 reads SGDLS; CDR2 reads YYNGEE. CDR3 nucleotide sequence: TGTGCCAGCAGCGGGGAACAGGGACAATGCTTCTTT. Amino acids: CASSGEQGQCFF.